This T cell receptor beta chain is drawn from a study of T cells after yellow fever vaccination. General observations from the study: The study found a weaker secondary response that peaked faster, day 5 versus 15. Few clonotypes appeared in both CD4 and CD8 compartments. Post-booster repertoires contained most primary-vaccination clones again (96% CD4, roughly 91% CD8).

V was pared by 2 bases and J by 4 bases, with 17 bases between. The germline gives CDR1 SGHTA, CDR2 FQGTGA. This CDR3 is built from 16 residues. Points on this clonotype: Antigen unknown.

5'RACE template switching produced TCR cDNA carrying a universal primer site and UMIs. MiXCR, applied by TCRdb to the 5' RACE reads, yields one record per CDR3 protein. The table shows around 260,000 distinct CDR3 sequences, with about 5.2% occurring only once. The TCR comes from a man aged 18-30 years who received the YFV17D yellow fever vaccine. The chain couples TRBV7-3 to TRBJ2-5; D is possibly TRBD1 or TRBD2 (5 bases each). The sample was CD4+ T cells sorted from PBMCs, taken on the day of the yellow fever booster vaccination. CDR3 in DNA: TGTGCCAGCAGCTTAGGACGGGGCGGAGAGCTAGAGACCCAGTACTTC. It translates to CASSLGRGGELETQYF.